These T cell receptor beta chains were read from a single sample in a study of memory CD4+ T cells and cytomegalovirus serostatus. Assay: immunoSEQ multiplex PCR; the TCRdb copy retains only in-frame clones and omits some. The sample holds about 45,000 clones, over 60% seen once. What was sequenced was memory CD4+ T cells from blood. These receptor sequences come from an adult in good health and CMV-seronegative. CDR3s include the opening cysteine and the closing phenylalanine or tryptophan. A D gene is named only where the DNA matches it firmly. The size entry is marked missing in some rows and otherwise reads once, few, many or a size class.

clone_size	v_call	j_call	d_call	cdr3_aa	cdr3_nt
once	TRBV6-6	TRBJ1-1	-	CASSRGTAEAFF	TGTGCCAGCAGCCGGGGGACGGCCGAAGCTTTCTTT
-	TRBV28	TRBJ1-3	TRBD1	CASSPGGIAGNTIYF	TGTGCCAGCAGCCCAGGGGGAATAGCCGGAAACACCATATATTTT
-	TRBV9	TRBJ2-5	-	CASSVESVRETQYF	TGTGCCAGCAGCGTTGAATCGGTTAGGGAGACCCAGTACTTC
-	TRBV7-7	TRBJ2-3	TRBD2	CASSVGLAGSDTQYF	TGTGCTAGCAGCGTCGGTCTAGCGGGTTCAGATACGCAGTATTTT
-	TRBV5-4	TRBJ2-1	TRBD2	CATKGNITSGGLYNEQFF	TGTGCCACCAAAGGCAATATCACTAGCGGGGGCCTATACAATGAGCAGTTCTTC
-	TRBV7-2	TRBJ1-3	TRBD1	CASSLERGLTGNTIYF	TGTGCCAGCAGCTTAGAGAGGGGGCTTACTGGAAACACCATATATTTT
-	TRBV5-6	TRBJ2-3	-	CASSLMGTDTQYF	TGTGCCAGCAGCTTGATGGGCACAGATACGCAGTATTTT
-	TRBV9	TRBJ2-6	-	CASSARDAHELGGANVLTF	TGTGCCAGCAGCGCCCGGGACGCACATGAGTTGGGTGGGGCCAACGTCCTGACTTTC
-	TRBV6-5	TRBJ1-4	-	CASSNGPREKLFF	TGTGCCAGCAGCAACGGACCCCGTGAAAAACTGTTTTTT
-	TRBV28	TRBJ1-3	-	CAVTQASGNTIYF	TGTGCCGTTACCCAGGCCTCTGGAAACACCATATATTTT
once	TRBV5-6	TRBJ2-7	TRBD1	CASNRDRTYEQYF	TGTGCCAGCAACCGGGACAGGACCTACGAGCAGTACTTC
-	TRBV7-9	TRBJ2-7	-	CASSPQSLQSYEQYF	TGTGCCAGCAGCCCCCAAAGTCTCCAATCCTACGAGCAGTACTTC
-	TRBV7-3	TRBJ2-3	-	CASSGGGTQYF	TGTGCCAGCAGCGGGGGCGGTACGCAGTATTTT
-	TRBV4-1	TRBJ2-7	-	CASSQGPREQYF	TGCGCCAGCAGCCAAGGGCCGCGCGAGCAGTACTTC
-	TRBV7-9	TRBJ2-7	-	CASSFGNSYEQYF	TGTGCCAGCAGCTTTGGAAACTCCTACGAGCAGTACTTC
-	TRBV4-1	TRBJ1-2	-	CASSQGLGNNYGYTF	TGCGCCAGCAGCCAAGGGTTAGGGAATAACTATGGCTACACCTTC
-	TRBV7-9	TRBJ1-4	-	CASSSRGSTEGEKLFF	TGTGCCAGCAGCAGTCGGGGTTCTACCGAGGGGGAAAAACTGTTTTTT
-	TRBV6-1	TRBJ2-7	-	CASSEGGAWNYEQYF	TGTGCCAGCAGTGAGGGGGGCGCGTGGAACTACGAGCAGTACTTC
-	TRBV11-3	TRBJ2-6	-	CASSLETGANVLTF	TGTGCCAGCAGCTTAGAGACTGGGGCCAACGTCCTGACTTTC
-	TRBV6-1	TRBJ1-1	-	CASSELGLGTEAFF	TGTGCCAGCAGTGAACTCGGGCTGGGGACTGAAGCTTTCTTT
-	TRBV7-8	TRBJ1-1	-	CASSLGVRGNTEAFF	TGTGCCAGCAGCTTAGGAGTCAGGGGGAACACTGAAGCTTTCTTT
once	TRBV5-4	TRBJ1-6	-	CASSLETLAINSPLHF	TGTGCCAGCAGCTTGGAGACACTCGCTATCAATTCACCCCTCCACTTT
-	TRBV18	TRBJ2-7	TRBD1	CASSSGTGANYEQYF	TGTGCCAGCTCATCTGGGACAGGGGCTAACTACGAGCAGTACTTC
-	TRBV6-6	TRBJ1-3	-	CASRARGLLSGNTIYF	TGTGCCAGCCGAGCCCGTGGGTTACTCTCTGGAAACACCATATATTTT
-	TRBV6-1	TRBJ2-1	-	CASSEQESYNEQFF	TGTGCCAGCAGTGAACAGGAATCCTACAATGAGCAGTTCTTC
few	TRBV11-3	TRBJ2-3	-	CASSLGRTTDTQYF	TGTGCCAGCAGCTTAGGGCGGACGACAGATACGCAGTATTTT
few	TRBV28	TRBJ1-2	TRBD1	CASSPWGQGDYGYTF	TGTGCCAGCAGTCCCTGGGGACAGGGGGATTATGGCTACACCTTC
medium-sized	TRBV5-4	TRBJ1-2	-	CASSLSQSNYGYTF	TGTGCCAGCAGCTTGAGTCAGTCTAACTATGGCTACACCTTC
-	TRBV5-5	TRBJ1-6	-	CASSENRGANNSPLHF	TGTGCCAGCAGCGAAAACCGGGGGGCTAATAATTCACCCCTCCACTTT
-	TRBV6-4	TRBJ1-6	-	CASSARGGRTPLHF	TGTGCCAGCAGTGCACGGGGGGGTAGGACACCCCTCCACTTT
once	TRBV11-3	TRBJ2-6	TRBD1	CASSLAFGQAISGANVLTF	TGTGCCAGCAGCTTAGCTTTCGGACAGGCTATCTCTGGGGCCAACGTCCTGACTTTC
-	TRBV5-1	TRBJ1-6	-	CASRDDISSYNSPLHF	TGCGCCAGCAGGGACGATATTAGCTCCTATAATTCACCCCTCCACTTT
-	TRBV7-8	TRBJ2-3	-	CASSLMGVRTDTQYF	TGTGCCAGCAGCTTAATGGGGGTCAGGACAGATACGCAGTATTTT
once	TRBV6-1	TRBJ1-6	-	CASGQLPHSNSPLHF	TGTGCCAGCGGACAATTGCCTCACTCGAATTCACCCCTCCACTTT
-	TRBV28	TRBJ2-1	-	CASSSPTRDGQFF	TGTGCCAGCAGTTCCCCGACACGGGACGGGCAGTTCTTC